This T cell receptor beta chain was sequenced for a study of cytomegalovirus exposure and HLA in healthy donors. As for this clone: The antigen is undetermined.

Healthy bone marrow donors made up the donor group. Germline-derived CDR1 and CDR2 are SGHTA and FQGTGA. V dropped 5 bases and J dropped 10; count of bases not matched to a gene: 10. This CDR3 is built from 16 residues. Findings of the study overall: CMV serostatus alone was available as immune exposure information. Reportedly, a later analysis found an Asian-associated ancestry cluster had fewer N-insertions than the approximately 600-donor mean.

A multiplex PCR was run with 60 Vbeta primers and 13 Jbeta primers. Clones were read by immunoSEQ multiplex PCR, and TCRdb kept only the in-frame ones, dropping some. This sample has approximately 130,000 clones, with approximately 86% found just once. The chain joins TRBV7-3 to TRBJ2-2, with TRBD2 identical over 13 bases. The sequencing sample was made of PBMCs. The TCR was taken from a boy aged 5-17 years in good health and CMV-seronegative. For the CDR3, the DNA is TGTGCCAGCAGCCCAAATAAGGGGACTAGCGGGGCGGAGCTGTTTTTT. Translating it yields CASSPNKGTSGAELFF. The entire variable domain, with the rest obtained from reference TRBV7-3 and TRBJ2-2, is as follows: GAGVSQTPSNKVTEKGKYVELRCDPISGHTALYWYRQSLGQGPEFLIYFQGTGAADDSGLPNDRFFAVRPEGSVSTLKIQRTERGDSAVYLCASSPNKGTSGAELFFGEGSRLTVL.